This T cell receptor beta chain was found in a study of T-cell reconstitution after alpha-beta-depleted transplantation in children. The CDR3 has 20 amino acids. Germline CDR1 is ENHRY and CDR2 is SYGVKD. Trimming removed 0 bases from V and 2 bases from J; junction bases left unmatched: 17. Unique molecular identifiers were incorporated into the prepared TCRbeta library. TCRdb used MiXCR to reprocess the PCR reads, holding one entry per CDR3 protein. Seen here are 350,000 to 450,000 distinct CDR3 sequences, roughly 22% observed once, and the top ten hold around 3.9%. This receptor was identified in a human donor who donated a stem cell graft to a child with acute myeloid leukemia. The sample here was PBMCs from the stem cell graft donor, taken from the stem cell graft. J is TRBJ2-3 and V is TRBV10-3; 7 nucleotides match TRBD2. The CDR3 sequence: CAISESLASGGRGITDTQYF. CDR3 nucleotides: TGTGCCATCAGTGAGTCGTTGGCTAGCGGCGGGCGGGGAATCACAGATACGCAGTATTTT.